This T cell receptor (beta chain) is drawn from a study of cytomegalovirus exposure and HLA in healthy donors. Across the whole study: One earlier analysis, a look at 150 million to 200 million T cells, found approximately 120 million unique TCR beta sequences. The study placed 70% to 85% of its 398 genotyped donors in the Caucasian-associated ancestry cluster.

The PCR ran on 60 Vbeta and 13 Jbeta primers. Only in-frame clones appear in the TCRdb table, and some are missing; sequencing was by immunoSEQ multiplex PCR. The sample records under 100,000 clones, about 70% being singletons. Not recorded for this donor was the CMV serostatus. Trimming shortened V by 4 bases and J by 4 bases, and 25 bases separated the two germline ends. This CDR3 region has 18 residues. Germline V gene lookup returns CDR1 SGHNT and CDR2 YYREEE (reference sequence). The clonotype comes from a human donor in good health. The specimen was PBMCs. This chain joins TRBV5-4 and TRBJ2-3; tentatively, D is TRBD2 (6 bases). The CDR3, as DNA: TGTGCCAGCAGCCCCAAAATTGGAGGGGCTCAAGGGGCAGATACGCAGTATTTT. Its translation: CASSPKIGGAQGADTQYF.